This is a list of T cell receptor beta chains from one sample in a study of vaccination and CD4 T cells after COVID-19. TCRdb used MiXCR to reprocess the PCR reads, holding one entry per CDR3 protein. This repertoire shows around 13,000 distinct CDR3 sequences, 52% found once; its top ten account for about 14%. The antigens for these receptors are not known. The sequenced sample consisted of CD4+ T cells from blood, cultured in vitro. These receptors came from a human donor who had recovered from COVID-19. Both conserved end residues are part of each CDR3. A D gene is named only where the DNA matches it firmly. Clone size is stated in some rows and not others, as once, few, many or a class when expanded.

D gene,CDR3 length,V gene,J gene,clone size,CDR3 protein,CDR3 DNA
.,14,TRBV12-3/TRBV12-4,TRBJ1-2,medium-sized,CASHPGGGGYGYTF,TGTGCCAGCCACCCGGGGGGAGGGGGCTATGGCTACACCTTC
TRBD2,16,TRBV6-1,TRBJ2-1,.,CASRPGTTLFYNEQFF,TGTGCCAGCAGGCCCGGGACTACCCTATTCTACAATGAGCAGTTCTTC
TRBD2,19,TRBV5-1,TRBJ2-3,once,CASSLAGPGLAGSTDTQYF,TGCGCCAGCAGCTTGGCAGGTCCGGGACTAGCGGGGAGCACAGATACGCAGTATTTT
TRBD1,16,TRBV20-1,TRBJ1-3,.,CSARDLGTGERNTIYF,TGCAGTGCTAGGGACTTGGGGACAGGCGAAAGAAACACCATATATTTT
TRBD2,14,TRBV20-1,TRBJ2-3,.,CSARGGSGADTQYF,TGCAGTGCTAGAGGCGGGAGCGGAGCAGATACGCAGTATTTT
.,11,TRBV20-1,TRBJ2-7,.,CSAKVGLGQYF,TGCAGTGCTAAAGTAGGGCTTGGGCAGTACTTC
.,15,TRBV6-5,TRBJ2-3,.,CASSYPGAGGLTQYF,TGTGCCAGCAGTTACCCAGGGGCTGGGGGTTTGACGCAGTATTTT
.,13,TRBV20-1,TRBJ2-3,few,CSARIRSGDTQYF,TGCAGTGCTAGAATACGGAGCGGGGATACGCAGTATTTT
.,16,TRBV28,TRBJ2-1,.,CASRGASPSSYNEQFF,TGTGCCAGCAGAGGAGCGAGTCCGAGCTCCTACAATGAGCAGTTCTTC
.,14,TRBV28,TRBJ1-6,few,CASGGLLRDSPLHF,TGTGCCAGCGGGGGGTTACTAAGGGATTCACCCCTCCACTTT
.,16,TRBV28,TRBJ1-5,few,CASSSLDKYSNQPQHF,TGTGCCAGCAGTTCGCTAGATAAGTATAGCAATCAGCCCCAGCATTTT
.,16,TRBV28,TRBJ2-5,.,CASSLQTVESLETQYF,TGTGCCAGCAGTTTACAGACGGTAGAGAGCCTAGAGACCCAGTACTTC
.,15,TRBV27,TRBJ2-6,few,CASRFRQAGANVLTF,TGTGCCAGCAGATTCCGACAGGCTGGGGCCAACGTCCTGACTTTC
.,13,TRBV29-1,TRBJ1-5,.,CSVDWGGGQPQHF,TGCAGCGTTGACTGGGGTGGGGGTCAGCCCCAGCATTTT
.,13,TRBV7-6,TRBJ2-7,.,CASSRLRQPEQYF,TGTGCCAGCAGCCGCTTAAGGCAACCCGAGCAGTACTTC
.,15,TRBV28,TRBJ2-4,few,CASDGGGVGQNIQYF,TGTGCCAGCGATGGGGGAGGCGTGGGACAAAACATTCAGTACTTC
TRBD1,16,TRBV7-2,TRBJ1-6,.,CASSRRSGTDSSPLHF,TGTGCCAGCAGCAGACGATCCGGGACAGATAGTTCACCCCTCCACTTT
.,17,TRBV12-3/TRBV12-4,TRBJ2-1,.,CASSRLIAPLGNNEQFF,TGTGCCAGCAGCCGTCTAATAGCGCCTCTGGGGAACAATGAGCAGTTCTTC
.,16,TRBV6-1,TRBJ2-7,few,CASSLTGTGVTYEQYF,TGTGCCAGCAGCCTAACCGGGACGGGAGTAACCTACGAGCAGTACTTC
.,15,TRBV5-6,TRBJ2-3,few,CASRNEQGFTDTQYF,TGTGCCAGCAGGAATGAACAGGGTTTCACAGATACGCAGTATTTT
TRBD2,14,TRBV27,TRBJ2-1,.,CASGSGLRSNEQFF,TGTGCCAGCGGTAGCGGGTTAAGGAGCAATGAGCAGTTCTTC
TRBD1,15,TRBV28,TRBJ2-7,.,CASSLSGTGVYEQYF,TGTGCGAGCAGTTTATCTGGGACAGGGGTCTACGAGCAGTACTTC
.,17,TRBV15,TRBJ1-3,.,CATSRDGNPGSGNTIYF,TGTGCCACCAGCAGAGACGGGAATCCCGGCTCTGGAAACACCATATATTTT
.,13,TRBV30,TRBJ1-6,few,CAWSVSSNSPLHF,TGTGCCTGGAGTGTGAGCAGTAATTCACCCCTCCACTTT